This TCR beta chain comes out of a study of read filtering for tumor transcriptome and immune sequencing. Across the study: TCR-mapped reads were about 4.05 to 10.27 million with IR-seq versus roughly 75 to 1,400 with RNA-seq.

This library used roughly 400 ng RNA and molecular barcoded adaptors spanning alpha/delta and beta/gamma chains. TCRdb itself ran the reads through MiXCR, one entry per CDR3 protein. The sample records around 60,000 distinct CDR3 sequences, about 19% being singletons. Study-level points and caveats: Correlation between methods rose after single-read clonotypes were removed. Single-read clonotypes: 80% to 90% of IR-seq clonotypes (around 4% of reads), 74.6% of RNA-seq clonotypes (around 45% of reads).

This clonotype was counted ten times or more. Its specificity is not known. Trimming cost V 4 bases and J 2 bases, with 14 bases left between them. The CDR3 is 15 amino acids. Looked up from germline, CDR1 is SGHRS and CDR2 is YFSETQ. At the time of active disease, bone marrow was collected from every patient. This chain uses TRBV5-1 with TRBJ2-3; D is perhaps TRBD2 (6 bases). The sequence came from a donor at least 40 years old with multiple myeloma. Input material: a population of CD138-negative cells sorted from bone marrow. The CDR3: CASSTVGGSTDTQYF. DNA of the CDR3: TGCGCCAGCAGCACCGTGGGGGGTTCCACAGATACGCAGTATTTT.